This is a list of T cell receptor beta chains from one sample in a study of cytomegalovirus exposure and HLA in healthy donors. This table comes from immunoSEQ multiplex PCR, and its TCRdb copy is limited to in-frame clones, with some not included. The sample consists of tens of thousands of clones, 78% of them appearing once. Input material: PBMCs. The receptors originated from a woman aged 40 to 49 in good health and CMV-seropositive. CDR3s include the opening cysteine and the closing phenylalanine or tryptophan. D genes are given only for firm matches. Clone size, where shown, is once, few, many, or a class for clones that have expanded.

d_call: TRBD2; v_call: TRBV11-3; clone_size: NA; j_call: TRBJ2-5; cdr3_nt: TGTGCCAGCAGCCCCCGACTAGCCCAAGAGACCCAGTACTTC; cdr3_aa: CASSPRLAQETQYF
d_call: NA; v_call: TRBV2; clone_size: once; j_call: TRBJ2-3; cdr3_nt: TGTGCCAGCAGTCTGTGGCAGGGATCAGATACGCAGTATTTT; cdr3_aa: CASSLWQGSDTQYF
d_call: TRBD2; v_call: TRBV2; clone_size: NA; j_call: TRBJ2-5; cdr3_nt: TGTGCCAGCAGTACGAATAGCGGGAGAGAAGAGACCCAGTACTTC; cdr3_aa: CASSTNSGREETQYF
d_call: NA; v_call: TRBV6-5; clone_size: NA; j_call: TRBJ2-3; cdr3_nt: TGTGCCAGCAGTTACGGCGGATACACAGATACGCAGTATTTT; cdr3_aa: CASSYGGYTDTQYF
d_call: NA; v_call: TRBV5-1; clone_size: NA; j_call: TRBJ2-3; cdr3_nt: TGCGCCAGCAGGGGTGGGCCAGTCCTCTCAAACACAGATACGCAGTATTTT; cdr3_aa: CASRGGPVLSNTDTQYF
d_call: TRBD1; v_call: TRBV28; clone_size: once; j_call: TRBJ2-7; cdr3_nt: TGTGCCGTAGGACAGGACTCCTACGAGCAGTACTTC; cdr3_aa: CAVGQDSYEQYF
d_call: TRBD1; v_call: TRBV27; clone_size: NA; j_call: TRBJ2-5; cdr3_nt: TGTGCCAGCAGTCAATACAGGGGGTGGAGTGACCAAGAGACCCAGTACTTC; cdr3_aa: CASSQYRGWSDQETQYF
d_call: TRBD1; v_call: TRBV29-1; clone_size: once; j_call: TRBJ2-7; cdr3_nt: TGCAGCGTCAGGGGACAGGGGAACAGCGAGCAGTACTTC; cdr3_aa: CSVRGQGNSEQYF
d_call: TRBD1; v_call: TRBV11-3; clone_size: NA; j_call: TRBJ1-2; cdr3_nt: TGTGCCAGCAGCCGGATCCCTGGGACAGGGGGCGCGAAGGGCTACACCTTC; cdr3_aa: CASSRIPGTGGAKGYTF
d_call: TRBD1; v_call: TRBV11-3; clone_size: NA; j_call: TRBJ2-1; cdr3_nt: TGTGCCAGCAAGCCTAGAGACAGGGGGTTAGACAATGAGCAGTTCTTC; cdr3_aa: CASKPRDRGLDNEQFF